This T cell receptor beta chain was recorded in a study of cytomegalovirus exposure and HLA in healthy donors. Primers: 60 Vbeta forward and 13 Jbeta reverse. Clones were sequenced by immunoSEQ multiplex PCR, and TCRdb holds only the in-frame ones, with some missing. The table has roughly 190,000 clones, roughly 76% seen once. Trimming pared 8 bases from V and 5 bases from J, leaving 22 bases between. Looked up from germline, CDR1 is ENHRY and CDR2 is SYGVKD. The length of the CDR3 is 16 residues. As regards this clone: The antigen is undetermined.

Study results and caveats: CMV serostatus was the only immune exposure information that was available.

The chain recombines TRBV10-3 with TRBJ2-1; D uncertain. Sequenced sample: PBMCs. The source of this sequence is a woman under 40 in good health and CMV-seropositive. The CDR3 nucleotides read TGTGCCATCCTTCCTGTAGGCGGCGGAGCCAACAATGAGCAGTTCTTC. Protein product: CAILPVGGGANNEQFF.